These 25 T cell receptor beta chains were sequenced from one sample in a study of molecular identifiers for immune sequencing clone quantification. TCRdb called the PCR reads again in MiXCR, with one record for every CDR3 protein. The sample holds a few hundred thousand distinct CDR3 sequences, about 25% seen once. Sequences were obtained from naive CD8+ T cells from blood, with Jurkat cell RNA spiked in. The subset denotes: FACS-sorted CD8+CD4-CCR7+CD45RA+ naive T cells. The receptors originated from a human donor in good health. Some libraries in this study had Jurkat cell RNA spiked in.

At least ten counts were recorded for this clonotype. This sequence joins TRBV2 and TRBJ2-7; TRBD1 agrees at 7 bases. Germline values: CDR1 SNHLY, CDR2 FYNNEI. Unmatched junction bases numbered 1, after V lost 0 bases and J lost 2 bases. The CDR3 totals 14 residues. This CDR3 is CASSEAGTAYEQYF. The CDR3, as DNA: TGTGCCAGCAGTGAAGCGGGGACAGCCTACGAGCAGTACTTC.

V gene TRBV4-1 combines with J gene TRBJ2-7; 12 bases fit TRBD2. Germline V gene sequence: CDR1 MGHRA, CDR2 YSYEKL. The V gene end was trimmed by 5 bases and the J gene end by 4 bases; junction bases not matched to a gene: 9. This CDR3 spans 16 amino acids. DNA for the CDR3: TGCGCCAGCAGCGAGAGGACTAGCGGGGCTCTTTACGAGCAGTACTTC. This gives the protein CASSERTSGALYEQYF.

V is TRBV20-1 and J is TRBJ2-7; D ambiguous. The germline gives CDR1 DFQATT, CDR2 SNEGSKA (reference sequence). The ends were cut back, 3 bases at V and 0 bases at J, with 9 bases in the middle. This CDR3 is 13 amino acids long. CDR3 DNA: TGCAGTGCTAGGGACCAACTCTCCTACGAGCAGTACTTC. The encoded protein is CSARDQLSYEQYF.

The sample holds many counts of this clonotype. The chain is built from TRBV5-1 and TRBJ2-3, with 10 bases aligning to TRBD2. V lost 4 bases to trimming and J lost 2 bases; unmatched junction nucleotides: 4. The CDR3 totals 15 residues. Germline lookup yields CDR1 SGHRS and CDR2 YFSETQ. The CDR3, as DNA: TGCGCCAGCAGCCGTACTAGCGGGAACACAGATACGCAGTATTTT. Translating it yields CASSRTSGNTDTQYF.

Many counts were recorded for this clonotype. The genes are TRBV7-9 and TRBJ2-3; 13 bases are shared with TRBD2. The CDR3 covers 16 residues. Germline V lookup: CDR1 SEHNR, CDR2 FQNEAQ (reference sequence). The V and J ends lost 4 bases and 4 bases, in that order; junction bases with no gene match: 5. The CDR3 loop reads CASSWRLAGGPDTQYF. The CDR3 coding sequence is TGTGCCAGCAGCTGGAGACTAGCGGGGGGCCCAGATACGCAGTATTTT. The variable domain in full, completed from reference TRBV7-9 and TRBJ2-3, reads DTGVSQNPRHKITKRGQNVTFRCDPISEHNRLYWYRQTLGQGPEFLTYFQNEAQLEKSRLLSDRFSAERPKGSFSTLEIQRTEQGDSAMYLCASSWRLAGGPDTQYFGPGTRLTVL.

V is TRBV11-2 and J is TRBJ2-3; D unresolved. V dropped 2 bases and J dropped 1 base, with 13 bases sitting between them. Germline V gene lookup returns CDR1 SGHAT and CDR2 FQNNGV. The CDR3 covers 16 residues. CDR3 nucleotides: TGTGCCAGCAGCTTAAACCCTATGTCAGGCACAGATACGCAGTATTTT. It translates to CASSLNPMSGTDTQYF. Based on the CDR3 plus reference TRBV11-2 and TRBJ2-3, the full variable domain is EAGVAQSPRYKIIEKRQSVAFWCNPISGHATLYWYQQILGQGPKLLIQFQNNGVVDDSQLPKDRFSAERLKGVDSTLKIQPAKLEDSAVYLCASSLNPMSGTDTQYFGPGTRLTVL.

This clonotype was detected only a few times. J is TRBJ2-1 and V is TRBV4-2; no definite D call. The V end lost 6 bases, the J end lost 0 bases, and 15 bases lay between the germline ends. The CDR3 has 16 amino acids. Germline values: CDR1 LGHNA, CDR2 YNFKEQ. CDR3 DNA sequence: TGTGCCAGCAGGCAACTCGCGTCGAGCTCCTACAATGAGCAGTTCTTC. It is translated as CASRQLASSSYNEQFF.

Only a few counts were recorded for this clonotype. The chain has TRBV6-5 and TRBJ1-4, with D uncertain. Germline CDR1 is MNHEY and CDR2 is SVGAGI. V shed 5 bases and J shed 7 bases, with 17 bases lying between them. The CDR3 has 15 residues. As DNA, the CDR3 is TGTGCCAGCAGTCCTCGTAGAGGGTGGAGTGAAAAACTGTTTTTT. Amino acids: CASSPRRGWSEKLFF.

This chain links TRBV6-5 with TRBJ2-1; TRBD2 agrees at 12 bases. The CDR3 extends over 15 amino acids. V lost 0 bases and J lost 10; bases outside the gene matches: 4. Germline V CDR1 and CDR2: MNHEY, SVGAGI. This chain's CDR3 is CASSYSTSGSEEQFF. CDR3 bases: TGTGCCAGCAGTTACTCGACTAGCGGGAGTGAAGAGCAGTTCTTC.

This chain connects TRBV20-1 to TRBJ2-7, with TRBD1 matching 9 bases. Germline V lookup: CDR1 DFQATT, CDR2 SNEGSKA (reference sequence). The CDR3 spans 16 residues. V dropped 7 bases and J dropped 2; count of bases not matched to a gene: 15. CDR3 in DNA: TGCAGTGACCGGGACAGGGCCCTTCTGGGCACCTACGAGCAGTACTTC. Protein: CSDRDRALLGTYEQYF.

There are a few counts of this clonotype. The V gene is TRBV7-9, the J gene TRBJ2-5, with unresolved D. V lost 1 base to trimming and J lost 7 bases, with 7 bases between them. The germline V gene has CDR1 SEHNR and CDR2 FQNEAQ (reference sequence). The CDR3 covers 12 residues. The CDR3 DNA reads TGTGCCAGCAGCTTAGAGGCAACGACCCAGTACTTC. It yields the protein CASSLEATTQYF.

This clonotype occurred a few times. This chain links TRBV7-6 with TRBJ2-5; 7 bases map to TRBD1. CDR3 size: 16 residues. V shed 5 bases and J 3 bases; nucleotides not matched to a gene: 12. Germline CDR1 SGHVS, CDR2 FNYEAQ. The CDR3 coding sequence is TGTGCCAGCAGCCCTTGGGCCGGGACAGAAAAAGAGACCCAGTACTTC. Its translation: CASSPWAGTEKETQYF.

The chain combines TRBV20-1 with TRBJ2-1, with D unresolved. The germline V and J ends were trimmed by 2 bases and 7 bases, with 15 bases remaining between them. CDR1 and CDR2 from the germline V gene are DFQATT and SNEGSKA (reference sequence). The length of the CDR3 is 14 residues. CDR3 nucleotides: TGCAGTGCTAGAATGGCGAGTTTGGTAAATGAGCAGTTCTTC. Translating it yields CSARMASLVNEQFF.

The chain employs TRBV4-1 and TRBJ1-6; D not certain. CDR3 length: 15 residues. With 5 bases removed from V and 6 bases from J, the gap between germline ends came to 14 bases. In germline, CDR1 is MGHRA, CDR2 YSYEKL. The CDR3 sequence: CASSWRTDINSPLHF. CDR3 DNA sequence: TGCGCCAGCAGCTGGCGTACAGACATTAATTCACCCCTCCACTTT.

This chain joins TRBV28 and TRBJ2-6; a weak D match, TRBD2 (6 bases). This CDR3 comprises 16 residues. Germline values: CDR1 MDHEN, CDR2 SYDVKM. V was pared by 7 bases and J by 2 bases, with 15 bases between. The CDR3 loop is CASKWSGEAGANVLTF. The CDR3 bases are TGTGCCAGCAAGTGGTCGGGGGAAGCTGGGGCCAACGTCCTGACTTTC.

About this clonotype: The junction and the germline gene differ at one end; a read error may be behind it. DNA for the CDR3: TGTGCCAGCAAGGACGGACCCTCCTACGGGCAGTACTTC. Amino acids: CASKDGPSYGQYF. The genes are TRBV7-9 and TRBJ2-7; D gene uncertain. The CDR3 loop spans 13 amino acids. CDR1 and CDR2 from the germline V gene are SEHNR and FQNEAQ (reference sequence).

In this sample, this clonotype turned up a few times. The chain carries TRBV5-8 and TRBJ1-2; D is unresolved. CDR3 length equals 14 residues. Germline lookup yields CDR1 SGHTS and CDR2 YDEGEE. V lost 4 bases, J lost 0 bases, and 10 bases lay in between. The CDR3: CASSQVQTNYGYTF. Written as DNA, the CDR3 is TGTGCCAGCAGCCAGGTCCAAACTAACTATGGCTACACCTTC. Full variable domain (remainder filled in from reference TRBV5-8 and TRBJ1-2): EAGVTQSPTHLIKTRGQQATLRCSPISGHTSVYWYQQALGLGLQFLLWYDEGEERNRGNFPPRFSGRQFPNYSSELNVNALELEDSALYLCASSQVQTNYGYTFGSGTRLTVV.

There are a few counts of this clonotype. The chain couples TRBV7-6 to TRBJ2-3; TRBD2 matches 7 bases. V lost 5 bases and J lost 4; bases outside the gene matches: 6. CDR3 length: 14 amino acids. Per germline, CDR1 SGHVS and CDR2 FNYEAQ. CDR3 loop: CASSRYGGADTQYF. The CDR3 DNA sequence: TGTGCCAGCAGCCGTTATGGGGGGGCAGATACGCAGTATTTT.

This clonotype was picked up many times. The rearrangement uses TRBV7-9 and TRBJ2-3, with D uncertain. The V gene's germline CDR1 is SEHNR and CDR2 FQNEAQ (reference sequence). V was trimmed by 5 bases and J by 0 bases, leaving 6 bases between them. CDR3 length: 13 residues. CDR3 in amino acids: CASSPPSTDTQYF. In nucleotides, the CDR3 is TGTGCCAGCAGCCCACCTAGCACAGATACGCAGTATTTT.

This clonotype appeared a few times. The rearrangement links TRBV7-9 to TRBJ2-7, with 9 nucleotides matching TRBD2. Germline-derived CDR1 and CDR2 are SEHNR and FQNEAQ (reference sequence). V was pared by 3 bases and J by 4 bases, with 13 bases of the junction left unmatched. The CDR3 is made up of 17 amino acids. The CDR3 nucleotides are TGTGCCAGCAGCTTTAATCCTAGCGGGACCCCCGGGTACGAGCAGTACTTC. It encodes CASSFNPSGTPGYEQYF.

This clonotype was counted between two and nine times. The rearrangement uses TRBV11-2 and TRBJ2-2; D might be TRBD1 (6 bases). Deletions cut 5 bases from V and 4 bases from J, with 11 bases between. CDR3 size: 14 residues. Germline-derived CDR1 and CDR2 are SGHAT and FQNNGV. The CDR3 loop reads CASSMDRLTGELFF. The DNA of the CDR3 is TGTGCCAGCAGCATGGACAGACTCACCGGGGAGCTGTTTTTT.

The gene calls are TRBV6-5 and TRBJ2-7; TRBD2 might be the D (5 bases). From germline, CDR1 is MNHEY and CDR2 SVGAGI. V lost 4 bases to trimming and J lost 3 bases, with 10 bases between them. This CDR3 has 13 residues. For the CDR3, the DNA is TGTGCCAGCAGTTCGAGGGTTGACTACGAGCAGTACTTC. It is translated as CASSSRVDYEQYF.

As concerns this clonotype: A read error is likely, as this CDR3 ends without the conserved phenylalanine or tryptophan. The CDR3 sequence is CASRGRDAWYEQYS. The CDR3 coding sequence is TGTGCCAGCAGAGGCAGGGATGCCTGGTACGAGCAGTACTCC. V gene TRBV28 combines with J gene TRBJ2-7; D might be TRBD1 (5 bases). The germline V gene has CDR1 MDHEN and CDR2 SYDVKM. V was pared by 6 bases and J by 4 bases, with 16 bases between. The CDR3 contains 14 residues.

The rearrangement joins TRBV4-3 to TRBJ1-1, with D uncertain. The CDR3 runs to 14 residues. Between the trimmed V and J ends, which lost 4 bases and 12 bases, there was a span of 21 bases. Germline assignment: CDR1 LGHNA and CDR2 YSLEER. CDR3 region: CASSPEIKGTETFF. In DNA form, the CDR3 reads TGCGCCAGCAGCCCAGAAATAAAGGGAACAGAAACTTTCTTT.

In its sample, this clonotype was seen a few times. The genes are TRBV6-5 and TRBJ2-6; D gene uncertain. The CDR3 sequence is 16 residues long. The germline V gene has CDR1 MNHEY and CDR2 SVGAGI. V lost 6 bases and J 0 bases, leaving 12 bases between the germline ends. In nucleotides, the CDR3 is TGTGCCAGCAGAGAGGACGGCCACTCTGGGGCCAACGTCCTGACTTTC. Amino acid sequence: CASREDGHSGANVLTF.